The entry that follows covers one TCR beta chain sequence. The antigen is not known. V was clipped by 2 bases and J by 6 bases, with 14 bases between them. CDR3 length: 15 amino acids. Germline CDR1 SGHRS, CDR2 YFSETQ. Primed by a sample-barcoded 5' primer and a J-beta primer mix, a second PCR proceeded for about 7 to 11 cycles. TCRdb processed the 5' RACE reads anew with MiXCR; each CDR3 protein has one entry. The sample shows 800,000 to 950,000 distinct CDR3 sequences, around 29% of them seen only once. This sample stems from a study of blood T cells in healthy people across ages. Study results and limitations: It was not possible, with unsorted PBMCs, to conclusively compare naive and antigen-experienced cells.

This sample also belongs to another study, concerning T cells of mothers and their children.

The sequencing input was blood. The chain has TRBV5-1 and TRBJ1-4; possibly TRBD1 for D (5 bases). The sequence was obtained from a woman aged 40-49 years in good health. CDR3 sequence: CASSFGGSVDEKLFF. CDR3 sequence (DNA): TGCGCCAGCAGCTTTGGGGGGTCGGTGGATGAAAAACTGTTTTTT.